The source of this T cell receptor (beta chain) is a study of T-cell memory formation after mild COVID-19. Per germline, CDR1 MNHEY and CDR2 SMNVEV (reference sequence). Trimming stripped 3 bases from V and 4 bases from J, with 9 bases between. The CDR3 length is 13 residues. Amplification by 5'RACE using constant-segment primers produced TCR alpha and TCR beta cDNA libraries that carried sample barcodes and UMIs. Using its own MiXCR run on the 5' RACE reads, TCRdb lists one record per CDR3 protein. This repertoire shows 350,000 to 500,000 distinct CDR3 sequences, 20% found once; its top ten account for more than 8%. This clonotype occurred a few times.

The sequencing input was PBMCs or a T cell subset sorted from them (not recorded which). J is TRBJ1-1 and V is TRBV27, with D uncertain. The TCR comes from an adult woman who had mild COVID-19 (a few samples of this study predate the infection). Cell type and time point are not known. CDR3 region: CASSLIGITEAFF. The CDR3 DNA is TGTGCCAGCAGTTTGATCGGGATCACTGAAGCTTTCTTT.